The 27 T cell receptor beta chains listed next were all sequenced from one sample in a study of CD8+CD57+ T cells in acquired aplastic anemia (dated by TCRdb to the late 2010s). These reads were obtained on an Illumina HiSeq 2000. Genomic DNA served as template for TCR beta VDJ combination and CDR3 sequence profiling. The public reads were reprocessed in TCRdb via fastp at Q25 and MiXCR, keeping in-frame beta chains. Every CDR3 protein is listed once, alongside the most common genes and DNA of its rows. The sample has roughly 250,000 distinct CDR3 sequences on record, 82% of them singletons. The ten biggest clones cover roughly two fifths of the sample. The patients picked for sequencing were ones in whom flow cytometry had shown an expansion of CD8+CD57+ cells. Sequenced input: sorted CD4+, CD8+, or CD8+CD57+ T cells (not recorded which) from PBMCs. The receptors originated from a human donor with aplastic anemia.

The CDR3 coding sequence is TGTGCCAGCAGTTACTCGACGCCCACCAGAACAACTAATGAAAAACTGTTTTTT. Its translation: CASSYSTPTRTTNEKLFF. The V and J genes are TRBV6-5 and TRBJ1-4; D gene ambiguous. CDR1 and CDR2 from the germline V gene are MNHEY and SVGAGI. Deletions cut 0 bases from V and 0 bases from J, with 14 bases between. This CDR3 comprises 18 residues.

V is TRBV10-3 and J is TRBJ1-4; possible D gene TRBD1, 5 bases. The CDR3 contains 18 residues. V dropped 10 bases and J dropped 7 bases, with 31 bases sitting between them. CDR1 and CDR2 (germline): ENHRY, SYGVKD. For the CDR3, the DNA is TGTGCCACTTCTAGCGTGAGACAGACCGGTGGTTCGGGTGAAAAACTGTTTTTT. Translated: CATSSVRQTGGSGEKLFF.

The chain recombines TRBV5-1 with TRBJ2-3; weak D call: TRBD1 (5 bases). The germline V and J ends were trimmed by 4 bases and 4 bases, with 10 bases remaining between them. The CDR3 runs 13 residues. Germline lookup yields CDR1 SGHRS and CDR2 YFSETQ. The CDR3 is CASSPQTADTQYF. The CDR3, as DNA: TGCGCCAGCAGCCCACAGACAGCAGATACGCAGTATTTT.

In the case of this clonotype: Lacking the conserved final phenylalanine or tryptophan, this CDR3 likely reflects a read error. Because the CDR3's place on the DNA is in doubt, the DNA is left out and the CDR3 is given as listed by TCRdb. CDR3 amino acids: CASSVKGSRTGGAI. V gene TRBV2 combines with J gene TRBJ2-3; TRBD1 is the table's D call, not checked against the DNA. Germline values: CDR1 SNHLY, CDR2 FYNNEI. The CDR3 comprises 14 residues, both ends counted.

In its sample, this clonotype was seen once. The junction differs from germline at one of its ends, possibly a read error. This chain uses TRBV7-9 with TRBJ1-1; D may be TRBD1 (6 bases). This CDR3 spans 11 amino acids. Germline assignment: CDR1 SEHNR and CDR2 FQNEAQ (reference sequence). The chain's CDR3 is CARGGGTETFF. CDR3 DNA sequence: TGTGCCAGAGGGGGGGGGACTGAAACTTTCTTT.

For this clonotype: This CDR3 fails to terminate in the conserved phenylalanine or tryptophan, so it likely reflects a read error. The DNA is omitted, as the CDR3 cannot be located on it reliably, and the CDR3 follows TCRdb's listing. The chain employs TRBV7-8 and TRBJ1-1; the DNA was not compared with TRBD1, the D call given in the table. Germline V gene sequence: CDR1 SGHVS, CDR2 FQNEAQ. The CDR3 sequence runs 13 residues, both termini included. This CDR3 is CASSFHPGGTALS.

This rearrangement joins TRBV6-1 to TRBJ1-1; 9 nucleotides align to TRBD1. CDR1 and CDR2 from the germline V gene are MNHNS and SASEGT. Trimming took 6 bases from V and 5 from J; bases not matched to a gene: 7. The CDR3 is 14 residues long. CDR3 sequence (DNA): TGTGCCAGCAGGCGGACAGGGGTTCTGACTGAAGCTTTCTTT. Translation gives CASRRTGVLTEAFF.

Only a few counts were recorded for this clonotype. The V gene is TRBV7-3, the J gene TRBJ2-3; D unresolved. Germline lookup yields CDR1 SGHTA and CDR2 FQGTGA. V was cut by 5 bases and J by 5 bases, with 11 bases left in between. This CDR3 spans 13 amino acids. As DNA, the CDR3 is TGTGCCAGCAGCCCCTCGGGTGGAGATACGCAGTATTTT. It codes for CASSPSGGDTQYF.

To note about this clonotype: One junction end does not reproduce the germline sequence, and a read error may be involved. This chain links TRBV7-2 with TRBJ2-3; D is undetermined. The CDR3 contains 14 residues. Germline CDR1 SGHTA, CDR2 FQGNSA. The CDR3 reads CASSLAAAPDQYFF. DNA for the CDR3: TGTGCCAGCAGCTTAGCTGCTGCTCCTGATCAGTACTTTTTT.

Comment on this clonotype: The junction and the germline gene differ at one end; a read error may be behind it. This chain links TRBV7-2 with TRBJ1-1, with D perhaps TRBD1 (5 bases). The CDR3 consists of 15 residues. The germline V gene has CDR1 SGHTA and CDR2 FQGNSA. CDR3 amino acids: CASSLALTANTQAFF. The CDR3 nucleotides read TGTGCCAGCAGCTTAGCTCTGACAGCGAACACTCAAGCTTTCTTT.

This clonotype occurred once. Relative to the germline gene, one junction end is altered; a read error may explain this. The rearrangement joins TRBV7-2 to TRBJ2-5; possible D gene TRBD2, 6 bases. The CDR3 covers 14 residues. Germline V gene lookup returns CDR1 SGHTA and CDR2 FQGNSA. CDR3 in DNA: TGTGCCAGCAGTAGGGGACTCAGCACAGATACGCAGTATTTC. The encoded protein is CASSRGLSTDTQYF.

In regard to this clonotype: A junction end diverges from the germline sequence, so it may reflect a read error. The chain links TRBV9 to TRBJ2-1; tentatively, D is TRBD1 (6 bases). From germline, CDR1 is SGDLS and CDR2 YYNGEE. The length of the CDR3 is 15 residues. The CDR3 nucleotides read TGTGCCAGTAGCGTCACTAGGGGGTCTTACACAGATCAGTTCTTC. This encodes CASSVTRGSYTDQFF.

The chain links TRBV7-4 to TRBJ2-5; D gene uncertain. This CDR3 region has 14 residues. Germline loops: CDR1 SGHVT, CDR2 SQSDAQ. The V end was cut by 0 bases, the J end by 13 bases, with 18 bases between. The DNA for the CDR3 is TGTGCCAGCAGCTTAGCCCACGAGCCAAAAGAGACGTACTTC. It specifies CASSLAHEPKETYF.

On this clonotype: As the CDR3 is not closed by the conserved phenylalanine or tryptophan, this likely results from a read error. The limits of the CDR3 on the DNA are not certain, so only TCRdb's listed CDR3 is given. The rearrangement links TRBV7-2 to TRBJ2-1; the tabulated D call, TRBD1, remains unverified against the DNA. Per the germline V gene, CDR1 is SGHTA and CDR2 is FQGNSA. The CDR3 comprises 13 residues, both ends counted. CDR3 in amino acids: CASSETGGHDYGY.

A few counts support this clonotype. CDR3 coding DNA: TGTGCCAGCAGCTTTGATCCAGACGGGACAGCCCTTTCCACCTTC. As protein: CASSFDPDGTALSTF. The chain couples TRBV7-8 to TRBJ1-2; 7 nucleotides line up with TRBD1. V dropped 3 bases and J dropped 13; count of bases not matched to a gene: 17. The CDR3 is 15 amino acids. CDR1 is SGHVS, CDR2 FQNEAQ, per germline.

The chain links TRBV5-6 to TRBJ2-1; no firm D call. This CDR3 comprises 15 residues. V lost 3 bases and J lost 5, with 15 bases in between. From germline, CDR1 is SGHDT and CDR2 YYEEEE. The CDR3 coding sequence is TGTGCCAGCAGCTCCTACACTCGGGTCCACAATGAGCAGTTCTTC. It encodes CASSSYTRVHNEQFF. Combining the CDR3 with reference TRBV5-6 and TRBJ2-1 gives the whole variable domain DAGVTQSPTHLIKTRGQQVTLRCSPKSGHDTVSWYQQALGQGPQFIFQYYEEEERQRGNFPDRFSGHQFPNYSSELNVNALLLGDSALYLCASSSYTRVHNEQFFGPGTRLTVL.

Notes on this clonotype: Here the CDR3 omits its conserved ending phenylalanine or tryptophan, so a read error is the likely source. The limits of the CDR3 on the DNA are not certain, so only TCRdb's listed CDR3 is given. The rearrangement links TRBV2 to TRBJ2-5; the tabulated D call, TRBD1, remains unverified against the DNA. The germline V gene encodes CDR1 SNHLY and CDR2 FYNNEI. The length of the CDR3 is 15 amino acids, counting both ends. Here the CDR3 reads CASGDGGTDTQNFGS.

In the case of this clonotype: The CDR3 does not close with the conserved phenylalanine or tryptophan, likely indicating a read error. The DNA is omitted, as the CDR3 cannot be located on it reliably, and the CDR3 follows TCRdb's listing. The V call is TRBV19, the J call TRBJ2-1; the table's D call, TRBD1, has no DNA check behind it. The CDR3 adds up to 15 amino acids, both ends counted. CDR1 is LNHDA, CDR2 SQIVND, per germline (reference sequence). The CDR3 reads CASSILGASATQHFV.

This clonotype appeared a single time. The gene calls are TRBV20-1 and TRBJ1-1, with TRBD1 as a possible D gene (5 bases). The CDR3 has 15 residues. CDR1 and CDR2 (germline): DFQATT, SNEGSKA (reference sequence). V lost 1 base to trimming and J lost 0 bases, with 12 bases between them. CDR3 coding DNA: TGCAGTGCTAGAGTGACAGTTTCTGTGAACACTGAAGCTTTCTTT. It translates to CSARVTVSVNTEAFF.

Remarks on this clonotype: Because it lacks the conserved phenylalanine or tryptophan at the end, this CDR3 is likely a read error. It is unclear where the CDR3 begins or ends on the DNA, so no DNA is shown, and the CDR3 is as TCRdb lists it. The V gene is TRBV7-2, the J gene TRBJ2-7; TRBD1, the table's D call, lacks a check against the DNA. From its first to its last residue, the CDR3 has 13 amino acids. CDR1 SGHTA and CDR2 FQGNSA come from the germline V gene. CDR3 residues: CASSHRGAAEQHD.

A note on this clonotype: As the CDR3 is not closed by the conserved phenylalanine or tryptophan, this likely results from a read error. No DNA is shown, since the ends of the CDR3 on it are uncertain; the CDR3 is the one TCRdb lists. The chain is built from TRBV7-9 and TRBJ2-1; the DNA was not compared with TRBD2, the D call given in the table. Both ends counted, the CDR3 spans 13 residues. The V gene's germline CDR1 is SEHNR and CDR2 FQNEAQ (reference sequence). The CDR3: CASSFERSGEHDE.

The V call is TRBV2, the J call TRBJ2-7, with D unresolved. Trimming removed 8 bases at V and 9 bases at J, with 20 bases between. Germline lookup yields CDR1 SNHLY and CDR2 FYNNEI. The CDR3 loop spans 13 amino acids. As DNA, the CDR3 is TGTGCCAGCGGAGACGGACGCACCTATACGCAGTACTTC. It translates to CASGDGRTYTQYF.

This clonotype has only one observation. The rearrangement links TRBV7-2 to TRBJ2-1; D may be TRBD1 (5 bases). Germline V gene lookup returns CDR1 SGHTA and CDR2 FQGNSA. V lost 6 bases and J lost 13, with 28 bases in between. The CDR3 length is 16 residues. The CDR3 coding sequence is TGTGCCAGCAGTGAATTTGTGACAGACGGGCAGTACTTCCAGTTCTTC. Translating it yields CASSEFVTDGQYFQFF. Full variable domain (outside the CDR3, taken from reference TRBV7-2 and TRBJ2-1): GAGVSQSPSNKVTEKGKDVELRCDPISGHTALYWYRQSLGQGLEFLIYFQGNSAPDKSGLPSDRFSAERTGGSVSTLTIQRTQQEDSAVYLCASSEFVTDGQYFQFFGPGTRLTVL.

This clonotype was observed a single time. The conserved phenylalanine or tryptophan normally closing the CDR3 is absent here, so this likely arose from a read error. The DNA is omitted, as the CDR3 cannot be located on it reliably, and the CDR3 follows TCRdb's listing. This chain uses TRBV7-2 with TRBJ2-3; the D segment call TRBD1 is taken from the table without a DNA check. Per germline, CDR1 SGHTA and CDR2 FQGNSA. Ends included, the CDR3 has 13 residues. The CDR3 loop is CASSLRQGYLRYI.

This chain joins TRBV7-2 and TRBJ1-6; tentatively, D is TRBD1 (5 bases). The V gene's germline CDR1 is SGHTA and CDR2 FQGNSA. Trimming pared 3 bases from V and 16 bases from J, leaving 19 bases between. The length of the CDR3 is 14 residues. The CDR3 nucleotides are TGTGCCAGCAGCTTGACAGCGATCGGCGCTCCGCTCCACTTT. It is translated as CASSLTAIGAPLHF.

The CDR3 is CASSLVERLHSSSYEQYF. CDR3 sequence (DNA): TGTGCCAGCAGCTTAGTGGAGAGACTGCACTCGAGCTCCTACGAGCAGTACTTC. The chain joins TRBV11-2 to TRBJ2-7; no clear D. The CDR3 contains 18 residues. V was shortened by 1 base and J by 0 bases, with 19 bases between the two germline ends. The germline CDR1 and CDR2 sequences are SGHAT and FQNNGV.

The V call is TRBV11-1, the J call TRBJ1-1, with D possibly being TRBD1 (5 bases). The CDR3 runs to 16 residues. V was pared by 6 bases and J by 3 bases, with 20 bases between. Germline lookup yields CDR1 SGHAT and CDR2 FQDESV (reference sequence). The CDR3 sequence is CASSNLSDNWDTEAFF. The CDR3, as DNA: TGTGCCAGCAGTAATTTATCGGACAACTGGGACACTGAAGCTTTCTTT.